These 22 T cell receptor beta chains came from one sample sequenced in a study of cytomegalovirus exposure and HLA in healthy donors. PCR was performed using 60 Vbeta and 13 Jbeta primers. Method: immunoSEQ multiplex PCR; TCRdb's copy keeps in-frame clones and lacks some. Of under 120,000 clones in the sample, 50% to 65% were seen once. Sequences were obtained from PBMCs. The receptors stem from a man aged 30-40 years in good health and CMV-seropositive.

The genes are TRBV5-1 and TRBJ1-1; a weak D match, TRBD1 (6 bases). Looked up from germline, CDR1 is SGHRS and CDR2 is YFSETQ. The CDR3 sequence is 14 residues long. Trimming pared 6 bases from V and 0 bases from J, leaving 12 bases between. The CDR3, as DNA: TGCGCCAGCAACCCGACAGGAGTGAACACTGAAGCTTTCTTT. This sequence encodes CASNPTGVNTEAFF.

CDR3 nucleotides: TGTGCCAGCAGCTGGGGAGCGGGGGGGCCGGAGACCCAGTACTTC. It translates to CASSWGAGGPETQYF. The chain uses TRBV5-4 and TRBJ2-5; 10 nucleotides align to TRBD2. The CDR3 consists of 15 residues. Germline V lookup: CDR1 SGHNT, CDR2 YYREEE (reference sequence). V lost 3 bases and J lost 5; bases outside the gene matches: 7. Supplemented by reference TRBV5-4 and TRBJ2-5, the full variable domain reads ETGVTQSPTHLIKTRGQQVTLRCSSQSGHNTVSWYQQALGQGPQFIFQYYREEENGRGNFPPRFSGLQFPNYSSELNVNALELDDSALYLCASSWGAGGPETQYFGPGTRLLVL.

The chain employs TRBV12-5 and TRBJ1-4; 8 nucleotides line up with TRBD1. Germline CDR1 is LGHNT and CDR2 is FRNRAP. The V gene end was trimmed by 3 bases and the J gene end by 7 bases; junction bases not matched to a gene: 7. This CDR3 comprises 15 residues. CDR3 in amino acids: CASGFSGGWSEKLFF. In DNA form, the CDR3 reads TGTGCTAGTGGTTTTTCAGGGGGCTGGAGTGAAAAACTGTTTTTT.

CDR3 protein: CASSQRWGNTIYF. The CDR3 bases are TGCGCCAGCAGCCAGAGGTGGGGAAACACCATATATTTT. J is TRBJ1-3 and V is TRBV4-1; unclear D gene. Per germline, CDR1 MGHRA and CDR2 YSYEKL. The V end lost 3 bases, the J end lost 4 bases, and 7 bases lay between the germline ends. The CDR3 has 13 residues.

This clone was counted between two and nine times. The chain combines TRBV5-4 with TRBJ2-1, with unresolved D. Between the trimmed V and J ends, which lost 3 bases and 4 bases, there was a span of 2 bases. The CDR3 loop spans 11 amino acids. CDR1 is SGHNT and CDR2 is YYREEE in the germline V gene (reference sequence). The CDR3 DNA reads TGTGCCAGCAGCTCATACAATGAGCAGTTCTTC. Translation: CASSSYNEQFF.

This clone was found once. V gene TRBV19 combines with J gene TRBJ2-7; 9 nucleotides align to TRBD1. Germline CDR1 is LNHDA and CDR2 is SQIVND (reference sequence). The CDR3 loop spans 14 amino acids. V was pared by 7 bases and J by 7 bases, with 11 bases of the junction left unmatched. CDR3 residues: CASKDRGYSGEQYF. As DNA, the CDR3 is TGTGCCAGTAAGGACAGGGGATATTCTGGGGAGCAGTACTTC.

The V and J genes are TRBV5-1 and TRBJ1-1, with no clear D. CDR3 length: 16 amino acids. The germline V gene encodes CDR1 SGHRS and CDR2 YFSETQ. V lost 2 bases to trimming and J lost 2 bases, with 16 bases between them. CDR3 amino acids: CASSLWQSSFNTEAFF. The CDR3 nucleotides are TGCGCCAGCAGCTTATGGCAGTCCTCCTTTAACACTGAAGCTTTCTTT.

This chain uses TRBV4-2 with TRBJ2-2, with TRBD1 identical over 10 bases. Trimming removed 0 bases from V and 13 bases from J; junction bases left unmatched: 8. Germline CDR1 LGHNA, CDR2 YNFKEQ. This CDR3 spans 15 amino acids. CDR3 sequence: CASSQEGQGPSGLFF. CDR3 nucleotides: TGTGCCAGCAGCCAAGAGGGACAGGGGCCTTCGGGGCTGTTTTTT.

This rearrangement joins TRBV2 to TRBJ1-5, with TRBD1 as a possible D gene (5 bases). This CDR3 contains 14 residues. Germline-derived CDR1 and CDR2 are SNHLY and FYNNEI. The V end lost 8 bases, the J end lost 1 base, and 12 bases lay between the germline ends. CDR3 sequence (DNA): TGTGCCAGCGGGAGGGAGGGGAGCAATCAGCCCCAGCATTTT. Translating it yields CASGREGSNQPQHF.

This clone was seen a handful of times. The rearrangement uses TRBV15 and TRBJ2-7, with no clear D. V was clipped by 5 bases and J by 2 bases, with 10 bases between them. The germline CDR1 and CDR2 sequences are LNHNV and YYDKDF (reference sequence). The CDR3 is made up of 13 amino acids. The CDR3 protein is CATSVGQAYEQYF. CDR3 nucleotides: TGTGCCACCAGCGTAGGCCAGGCCTACGAGCAGTACTTC. Looking up the rest from reference TRBV15 and TRBJ2-7 gives the full variable domain: DAMVIQNPRYQVTQFGKPVTLSCSQTLNHNVMYWYQQKSSQAPKLLFHYYDKDFNNEADTPDNFQSRRPNTSFCFLDIRSPGLGDTAMYLCATSVGQAYEQYFGPGTRLTVT.

The CDR3 bases are TGTGCCAGCTCACCAGCGGCGGGGAGTAACTATGGCTACACCTTC. It yields the protein CASSPAAGSNYGYTF. V gene TRBV18 combines with J gene TRBJ1-2; D call uncertain. Trimming left V 2 bases short and J 1 base short, with 11 bases between. The CDR3 is 15 residues long. The germline gives CDR1 KGHSH, CDR2 LQKENI.

V and J are TRBV2 and TRBJ2-2, with D possibly matching TRBD2 (6 bases). The length of the CDR3 is 12 residues. Germline CDR1 SNHLY, CDR2 FYNNEI. V gave up 7 bases and J gave up 15 bases, with 18 bases separating them. The DNA of the CDR3 is TGTGCCAGCACATCCGACGGGAGTAAGATGTTTTTT. Amino acid sequence: CASTSDGSKMFF.

The chain recombines TRBV10-3 with TRBJ2-1, with 11 bases matching TRBD2. Germline V CDR1 and CDR2: ENHRY, SYGVKD. The CDR3 has 15 amino acids. Trimming at V came to 2 bases and at J to 8 bases, leaving 5 bases not matched to a gene. The CDR3: CAISERSGGADEQFF. CDR3 sequence (DNA): TGTGCCATCAGTGAGCGTAGCGGGGGGGCGGATGAGCAGTTCTTC.

In this sample, this clone turned up a few times. The chain carries TRBV10-3 and TRBJ2-7; TRBD2 is a possible D gene (5 bases). Germline V gene lookup returns CDR1 ENHRY and CDR2 SYGVKD. The ends were cut back, 7 bases at V and 2 bases at J, with 12 bases in the middle. The length of the CDR3 is 13 residues. The DNA for the CDR3 is TGTGCCATCACCAAGGACGGGACCTACGAGCAGTACTTC. Translating it yields CAITKDGTYEQYF.

The rearrangement joins TRBV5-1 to TRBJ2-2; TRBD2 is a possible D gene (5 bases). CDR1 is SGHRS, CDR2 YFSETQ, per germline. The CDR3 has 13 amino acids. V was clipped by 4 bases and J by 5 bases, with 9 bases between them. The CDR3 sequence is CASSAGNTGELFF. In nucleotides, the CDR3 is TGCGCCAGCAGCGCGGGCAATACCGGGGAGCTGTTTTTT.

The rearrangement links TRBV6-4 to TRBJ2-7, with 12 bases identical to TRBD1. This CDR3 is 14 amino acids long. Germline trimming cut 6 bases from V and 4 bases from J; bases unmatched to any gene: 4. CDR1 and CDR2 (germline): MRHNA, SNTAGT. The CDR3 DNA sequence: TGTGCCAGCAGAGCGGGACAGGGGGCTTACGAGCAGTACTTC. Translating gives CASRAGQGAYEQYF.

V is TRBV29-1 and J is TRBJ2-5; D is unresolved. CDR1 and CDR2 from the germline V gene are SQVTM and ANQGSEA. The CDR3 runs 11 residues. The germline V and J ends were trimmed by 3 bases and 4 bases, with 6 bases remaining between them. Here the CDR3 DNA reads TGCAGCGTTGACGTCGGAGAGACCCAGTACTTC. This codes for CSVDVGETQYF.

The chain is built from TRBV18 and TRBJ2-5; D is unclear. CDR1 and CDR2 (germline): KGHSH, LQKENI. The ends were cut back, 3 bases at V and 0 bases at J, with 5 bases in the middle. This CDR3 is 13 amino acids long. The CDR3 coding sequence is TGTGCCAGCTCACCTACACACCAAGAGACCCAGTACTTC. This gives the protein CASSPTHQETQYF.

This clone was seen a few times. CDR3 region: CASSLRGYYYGYTF. The CDR3 DNA follows: TGTGCCAGCAGCCTTAGGGGGTACTACTATGGCTACACCTTC. This chain connects TRBV28 to TRBJ1-2, with D perhaps matching TRBD1 (6 bases). V was pared by 6 bases and J by 3 bases, with 14 bases between. Germline V gene lookup returns CDR1 MDHEN and CDR2 SYDVKM. This CDR3 contains 14 residues.

A few counts support this clone. V and J are TRBV9 and TRBJ2-5, with D maybe TRBD2 (6 bases). CDR3 size: 14 residues. CDR1 is SGDLS and CDR2 is YYNGEE in the germline V gene. V lost 0 bases and J 5 bases, leaving 11 bases between the germline ends. The CDR3: CASSVGGAIETQYF. In DNA, the CDR3 is TGTGCCAGCAGCGTAGGCGGGGCCATCGAGACCCAGTACTTC.

This clone was found a few times. The chain uses TRBV11-3 and TRBJ2-2; 7 bases fit TRBD1. The CDR3 is 16 residues long. CDR1 and CDR2 (germline): SGHNT, YENEEA. The junction had 11 bases not matched to a gene; V was cut back by 4 bases and J by 6 bases. As DNA, the CDR3 is TGTGCCAGCAGCTCATTCGGTAGGGGGCGAGCCGGGGAGCTGTTTTTT. Translated, it gives CASSSFGRGRAGELFF.

The chain is built from TRBV6-5 and TRBJ1-1; a possible D gene is TRBD1 (5 bases). The germline V gene encodes CDR1 MNHEY and CDR2 SVGAGI. V was shortened by 4 bases and J by 3 bases, with 9 bases between the two germline ends. This CDR3 has 13 amino acids. The CDR3 loop reads CASSSDRYTEAFF. As DNA, the CDR3 is TGTGCCAGCAGTTCCGACAGATACACTGAAGCTTTCTTT.